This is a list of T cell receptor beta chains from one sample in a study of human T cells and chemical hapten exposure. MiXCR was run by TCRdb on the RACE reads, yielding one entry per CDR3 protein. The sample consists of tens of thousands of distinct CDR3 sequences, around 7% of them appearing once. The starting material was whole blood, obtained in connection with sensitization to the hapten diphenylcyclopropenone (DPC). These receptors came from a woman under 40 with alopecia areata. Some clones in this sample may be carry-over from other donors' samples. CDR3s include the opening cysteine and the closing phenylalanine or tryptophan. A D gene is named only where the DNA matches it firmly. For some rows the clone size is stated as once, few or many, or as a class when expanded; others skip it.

CDR3aa: CASSYSTVAKNIQYF
v_gene: TRBV6-5
abundance: many
d_gene: -

CDR3aa: CASSLGTIRETQYF
v_gene: TRBV12-3/TRBV12-4
abundance: -
d_gene: -

CDR3aa: CASSLEVRTNNSPLHF
v_gene: TRBV7-6
abundance: many
d_gene: -

CDR3aa: CASSLSRTGEDEQFF
v_gene: TRBV12-3/TRBV12-4
abundance: few
d_gene: TRBD1

CDR3aa: CASTRGGTEAFF
v_gene: TRBV6-5
abundance: many
d_gene: -

CDR3aa: CASSLSRGSGANVLTF
v_gene: TRBV5-1
abundance: many
d_gene: -

CDR3aa: CAWSETGRNTEAFF
v_gene: TRBV30
abundance: many
d_gene: TRBD1

CDR3aa: CSGGSRDTQYF
v_gene: TRBV29-1
abundance: many
d_gene: -

CDR3aa: CSVATGTGNSPLHF
v_gene: TRBV29-1
abundance: many
d_gene: TRBD1

CDR3aa: CASTSPMEDGYTF
v_gene: TRBV7-9
abundance: few
d_gene: -

CDR3aa: CASSLGGTSGKETQYF
v_gene: TRBV5-1
abundance: many
d_gene: TRBD2

CDR3aa: CASSQMDRMNTEAFF
v_gene: TRBV4-2
abundance: many
d_gene: TRBD1

CDR3aa: CASSRMGRETQYF
v_gene: TRBV11-1
abundance: many
d_gene: -

CDR3aa: CSADRSPGDRSPYEQYF
v_gene: TRBV20-1
abundance: few
d_gene: TRBD1

CDR3aa: CSTKGLYTEAFF
v_gene: TRBV29-1
abundance: many
d_gene: -

CDR3aa: CASSDGSYNSPLHF
v_gene: TRBV12-3/TRBV12-4
abundance: few
d_gene: -

CDR3aa: CATSSSRLDNIGGYTF
v_gene: TRBV15
abundance: few
d_gene: -